This record looks at one T cell receptor (beta chain) sequence and its context. Its target is not known. The data were taken from a study of PD-1 blockade in mismatch repair-deficient tumors. Across the study: Patients had eleven to twelve mismatch repair-deficient cancer types, all previously treated and progressing.

Sequencing was performed with immunoSEQ multiplex PCR; in TCRdb, only in-frame clones are kept and a portion is missing. The sample yields around 100,000 clones, over 60% seen once. Regarding the study as a whole: Tumor-resident clones, often undetectable pretreatment in blood, expanded then contracted after pembrolizumab.

CDR1 SNHLY and CDR2 FYNNEI come from the germline V gene. The V end was cut by 6 bases, the J end by 5 bases, with 8 bases between. The CDR3 has 12 amino acids. The clonotype was recovered from an adult with mismatch repair-deficient cancer. The J gene is TRBJ2-1, the V gene TRBV2; D not certain. Source: peripheral blood, taken approximately 64 weeks after starting pembrolizumab. CDR3 coding DNA: TGTGCCAGCAGCTGGAACGACAATGAGCAGTTCTTC. Its protein product is CASSWNDNEQFF.